Described below is a single TCR beta chain sequence and its context. Its cognate antigen is unknown. The sample belongs to a study of cytomegalovirus exposure and HLA in healthy donors. Study background: Earlier findings included over 90 million unique TCR beta sequences obtained from 180 million or so T cells. From donors who were HLA-typed, an early data release held approximately 84 million unique TCRs.

While unrecorded immune exposures were likely, the donors were nominally healthy when sampled. The PCR employed 60 Vbeta primers together with 13 Jbeta primers. Sequenced by immunoSEQ multiplex PCR; TCRdb stores in-frame clones only, minus some. The sample consists of 100,000 or so clones, 69% of them appearing once. Overall study findings and caveats: The authors later linked a missense DCLRE1C variant to TCR beta V- and J-gene trimming.

This TCR came from a man younger than 45 in good health and CMV-seronegative. The sample comprised PBMCs.

CDR3 sequence: CASSDSKGWGGYTF. CDR3 nucleotides: TGTGCCAGCAGTGACTCGAAGGGTTGGGGCGGCTACACCTTC. The J gene is TRBJ1-2, the V gene TRBV6-4; TRBD1 might be the D (5 bases). Germline V gives CDR1 MRHNA, CDR2 SNTAGT. Between the trimmed V and J ends, which lost 0 bases and 8 bases, there was a span of 13 bases. CDR3 length equals 14 residues.